The 21 T cell receptor beta chains given below trace back to one sample, sequenced in a study of blood T cell repertoires in COVID-19. Some clones are missing from TCRdb's copy, which holds only in-frame ones; the method was immunoSEQ multiplex PCR. Counted here are about 170,000 clones, 86% occurring once; the ten biggest clones make up 2.5% to 4%. Material for sequencing was peripheral blood. Every receptor here comes from a man aged 65 to 85 with acute or convalescent COVID-19.

The rearrangement uses TRBV3-1 (or the pseudogene TRBV3-2) and TRBJ1-2; a possible D gene is TRBD1 (5 bases). CDR3 length: 14 amino acids. The germline V and J ends were trimmed by 4 bases and 8 bases, with 17 bases remaining between them. Per the germline V gene, CDR1 is LGHDT and CDR2 is YNNKEL (reference sequence). The CDR3 DNA is TGTGCCAGCAGCCTGGAGGGACTTGGTGGGGGCTACACCTTC. This encodes CASSLEGLGGGYTF.

V is TRBV5-1 and J is TRBJ2-1; D perhaps matches TRBD2 (5 bases). This CDR3 contains 13 residues. V was clipped by 4 bases and J by 5 bases, with 10 bases between them. Germline loops: CDR1 SGHRS, CDR2 YFSETQ. The DNA of the CDR3 is TGCGCCAGCAGCAGGGAGCCAAACAATGAGCAGTTCTTC. Protein: CASSREPNNEQFF.

The CDR3 loop reads CASTAGAGANVLTF. The CDR3, as DNA: TGCGCCAGCACCGCGGGCGCTGGGGCCAACGTCCTGACTTTC. V is TRBV5-1 and J is TRBJ2-6, with a weak D call TRBD2 (5 bases). V lost 6 bases to trimming and J lost 2 bases, with 9 bases between them. This CDR3 has 14 residues. Germline V CDR1 and CDR2: SGHRS, YFSETQ. The full variable domain, with the rest looked up from reference TRBV5-1 and TRBJ2-6, is KAGVTQTPRYLIKTRGQQVTLSCSPISGHRSVSWYQQTPGQGLQFLFEYFSETQRNKGNFPGRFSGRQFSNSRSEMNVSTLELGDSALYLCASTAGAGANVLTFGAGSRLTVL.

The V and J genes are TRBV7-2 and TRBJ1-1, with D possibly TRBD1 on 6 matching bases. Trimming took 6 bases from V and 1 from J, leaving 9 bases between them. Per the germline V gene, CDR1 is SGHTA and CDR2 is FQGNSA. The CDR3 contains 13 residues. The CDR3: CASSRTANTEAFF. The CDR3 DNA follows: TGTGCCAGCAGTCGGACAGCGAACACTGAAGCTTTCTTT.

The gene calls are TRBV7-9 and TRBJ1-1; 7 bases are shared with TRBD1. Unmatched junction bases numbered 14, after V lost 5 bases and J lost 5 bases. The CDR3 consists of 16 residues. Per the germline V gene, CDR1 is SEHNR and CDR2 is FQNEAQ (reference sequence). As DNA, the CDR3 is TGTGCCAGCAGCGACCGGGACAGTCGTCCAGATACTGAAGCTTTCTTT. Protein: CASSDRDSRPDTEAFF.

The V call is TRBV4-3, the J call TRBJ1-2; D ambiguous. Trimming removed 1 base at V and 8 bases at J, with 8 bases between. There are 12 residues in the CDR3. Per germline, CDR1 LGHNA and CDR2 YSLEER. CDR3 bases: TGCGCCAGCAGCCAAGGCGACTTAGGCTACACCTTC. Its translation is CASSQGDLGYTF.

The V and J genes are TRBV2 and TRBJ2-5; 8 positions agree with TRBD1. V lost 6 bases, J lost 7 bases, and 13 bases stayed unmatched. Germline CDR1 SNHLY, CDR2 FYNNEI. This CDR3 has 15 amino acids. The CDR3 region has the DNA TGTGCCAGCAGAACTCAACAGGGGGAGGTCGGGACCCAGTACTTC. Translating it yields CASRTQQGEVGTQYF.

This rearrangement joins TRBV12-3 or TRBV12-4 to TRBJ2-7; D might be TRBD1 (6 bases). This CDR3 is built from 13 residues. V shed 2 bases and J shed 6 bases, with 11 bases lying between them. The CDR3 DNA reads TGTGCCAGCAGTTTACAGGGGTCGGGCGAGCAGTACTTC. This encodes CASSLQGSGEQYF.

The J gene is TRBJ1-2, the V gene TRBV5-6, with unresolved D. V lost 0 bases and J 4 bases, leaving 13 bases between the germline ends. Germline-derived CDR1 and CDR2 are SGHDT and YYEEEE. This CDR3 is built from 15 residues. The CDR3 loop is CASSLDPGSPYGYTF. Here the CDR3 DNA reads TGTGCCAGCAGCTTGGATCCGGGGAGCCCCTATGGCTACACCTTC.

The rearrangement links TRBV4-1 to TRBJ1-1; D gene uncertain. The ends were cut back, 1 base at V and 0 bases at J, with 18 bases in the middle. CDR3 length: 18 amino acids. Germline loops: CDR1 MGHRA, CDR2 YSYEKL. The CDR3 DNA follows: TGCGCCAGCAGCCAAGGGCCCCTTGGGCGCCAGATGAACACTGAAGCTTTCTTT. Translating it yields CASSQGPLGRQMNTEAFF.

This chain joins TRBV18 and TRBJ2-7; tentative D call: TRBD2 (5 bases). V was shortened by 3 bases and J by 3 bases, with 15 bases between the two germline ends. Germline values: CDR1 KGHSH, CDR2 LQKENI. This CDR3 region has 15 residues. Written as DNA, the CDR3 is TGTGCCAGCTCACCGGACTCGGGCCTTCTCTACGAGCAGTACTTC. It yields the protein CASSPDSGLLYEQYF.

The V gene is TRBV4-2, the J gene TRBJ2-1, with 14 positions matching TRBD2. V trimming: 4 bases; J trimming: 6 bases; junction bases outside the gene matches: 2. Germline CDR1 reads LGHNA; CDR2 reads YNFKEQ. This CDR3 spans 15 amino acids. The CDR3 region is CASSRLAGGSNEQFF. The CDR3 nucleotides are TGTGCCAGCAGCCGACTAGCGGGGGGGTCCAATGAGCAGTTCTTC.

V usage is TRBV6-2 or TRBV6-3 and J usage is TRBJ2-7; D perhaps matches TRBD2 (5 bases). V was cut by 5 bases and J by 7 bases, with 18 bases left in between. In germline, CDR1 is MNHEY, CDR2 SVGEGT. This CDR3 region has 14 residues. The CDR3 DNA follows: TGTGCCAGCAGTGACACCTCAACACTAGGGGAGCAGTACTTC. Protein: CASSDTSTLGEQYF.

The chain links TRBV14 to TRBJ1-2, with 8 bases identical to TRBD1. CDR1 is SGHDN, CDR2 FVKESK, per germline. The CDR3 runs to 17 residues. V was pared by 1 base and J by 2 bases, with 9 bases of the junction left unmatched. The CDR3 loop reads CASSQVRGQDRNYGYTF. CDR3 DNA: TGTGCCAGCAGCCAAGTGAGGGGACAGGACCGGAACTATGGCTACACCTTC.

V gene TRBV7-9 combines with J gene TRBJ1-1; D call uncertain. Germline V gene sequence: CDR1 SEHNR, CDR2 FQNEAQ (reference sequence). This CDR3 spans 14 amino acids. V was pared by 3 bases and J by 3 bases, with 11 bases between. The CDR3 protein is CASSFGVGYTEAFF. The CDR3, as DNA: TGTGCCAGCAGCTTTGGAGTCGGGTACACTGAAGCTTTCTTT.

The V gene is TRBV27, the J gene TRBJ2-1; 8 bases map to TRBD1. CDR1 and CDR2 (germline): MNHEY, SMNVEV (reference sequence). With 2 bases clipped from V and 3 bases from J, the junction kept 9 bases outside the gene matches. The CDR3 runs 17 residues. Here the CDR3 reads CASSLTVTGAGYNEQFF. The CDR3 DNA follows: TGTGCCAGCAGTTTAACCGTGACAGGGGCAGGCTACAATGAGCAGTTCTTC.

This chain uses TRBV7-8 with TRBJ1-3; D call uncertain. Germline V lookup: CDR1 SGHVS, CDR2 FQNEAQ. Deletions cut 5 bases from V and 6 bases from J, with 17 bases between. The CDR3 runs to 15 residues. CDR3 sequence (DNA): TGTGCCAGCAGCCCCTTCGCCAGGCTGCCAAACACCATATATTTT. Its translation is CASSPFARLPNTIYF.

The table lists this clone with a few counts. The chain recombines TRBV2 with TRBJ2-3; 7 bases are a match to TRBD1. Germline CDR1 SNHLY, CDR2 FYNNEI. The CDR3 is 17 amino acids. V trimming: 5 bases; J trimming: 1 base; junction bases outside the gene matches: 12. CDR3 in DNA: TGTGCCAGCAGTTCGGGACAGAAGTCGTTGGGCACAGATACGCAGTATTTT. This sequence encodes CASSSGQKSLGTDTQYF.

The chain carries TRBV9 and TRBJ2-5; 12 nucleotides align to TRBD2. Germline V gene sequence: CDR1 SGDLS, CDR2 YYNGEE. The CDR3 covers 16 residues. V lost 4 bases and J lost 5; bases outside the gene matches: 9. CDR3 nucleotide sequence: TGTGCCAGCAGCCTCAGGGGGCTAGCGGGAGGGGAGACCCAGTACTTC. Its protein is CASSLRGLAGGETQYF.

The chain carries TRBV30 and TRBJ1-1, with D maybe TRBD1 (5 bases). In germline, CDR1 is GTSNPN, CDR2 SVGIG (reference sequence). The CDR3 runs 13 residues. Trimming left V 1 base short and J 10 bases short, with 16 bases between. Here the CDR3 DNA reads TGTGCCTGGAGTGCCCTGAGGGACTCAAGAGCTTTCTTT. This translates into CAWSALRDSRAFF.

This clone is a singleton in its sample. The genes are TRBV4-3 and TRBJ2-1; 10 nucleotides match TRBD2. V gave up 4 bases and J gave up 4 bases; unmatched junction bases: 7. Germline CDR1 reads LGHNA; CDR2 reads YSLEER. CDR3 size: 16 residues. This CDR3 is CASSPHPSGGYNEQFF. The CDR3 nucleotides are TGCGCCAGCAGCCCCCACCCTAGCGGGGGTTACAATGAGCAGTTCTTC.